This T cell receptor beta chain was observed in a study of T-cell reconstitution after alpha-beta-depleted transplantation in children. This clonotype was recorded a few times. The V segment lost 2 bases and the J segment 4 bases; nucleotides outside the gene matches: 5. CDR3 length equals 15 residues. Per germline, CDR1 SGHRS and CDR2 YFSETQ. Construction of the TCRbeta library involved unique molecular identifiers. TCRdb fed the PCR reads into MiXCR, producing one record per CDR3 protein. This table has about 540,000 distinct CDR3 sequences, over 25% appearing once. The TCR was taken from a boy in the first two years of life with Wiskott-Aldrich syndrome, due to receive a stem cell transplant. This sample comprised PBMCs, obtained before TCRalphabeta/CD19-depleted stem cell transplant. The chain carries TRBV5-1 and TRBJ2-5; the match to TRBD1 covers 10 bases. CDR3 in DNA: TGCGCCAGCAGCTTAAGACAGGGGGCTAGAGAGACCCAGTACTTC. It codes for CASSLRQGARETQYF.